The clone carrying this T cell receptor (beta chain) was detected only once. Its antigen is as yet unknown. These data belong to a study of cytomegalovirus exposure and HLA in healthy donors. As for the study in general: Unique TCRs numbering roughly 80 million, obtained from HLA-typed donors, made up an early data release.

The CDR3 sequence is 15 residues long. Unmatched junction bases numbered 8, after V lost 4 bases and J lost 4 bases. Per the germline V gene, CDR1 is SNHLY and CDR2 is FYNNEI. The PCR employed 60 Vbeta primers together with 13 Jbeta primers. In the original processing: A later analysis counted approximately 88 million unique TCR beta chains, around 10 million shared. Profiling relied on immunoSEQ multiplex PCR, and the TCRdb table lists in-frame clones only, not all of them. D and trimming were read from the DNA, whereas the V and J calls and clone size are those reported in that table. The sample contains about 200,000 clones, 75% to 90% of which appear only once. Whole-study findings and limits: Later on, an analysis tied 15,000 or so TCR beta sequences to HLA alleles at 0.05 false discovery rate. Per a prior analysis, the majority of TCR beta V segments were productive roughly 87% or roughly 30% of the time.

The source of this sequence is a woman between 40 and 50 years old in good health and CMV-seronegative. The sequencing sample was made of PBMCs. This chain uses TRBV2 with TRBJ1-2; 8 nucleotides line up with TRBD1. CDR3 DNA sequence: TGTGCCAGCAGTGGCCAGGGGGCGCTGGGCTATGGCTACACCTTC. This codes for CASSGQGALGYGYTF. The whole variable domain, filled in from reference TRBV2 and TRBJ1-2, reads EPEVTQTPSHQVTQMGQEVILRCVPISNHLYFYWYRQILGQKVEFLVSFYNNEISEKSEIFDDQFSVERPDGSNFTLKIRSTKLEDSAMYFCASSGQGALGYGYTFGSGTRLTVV.